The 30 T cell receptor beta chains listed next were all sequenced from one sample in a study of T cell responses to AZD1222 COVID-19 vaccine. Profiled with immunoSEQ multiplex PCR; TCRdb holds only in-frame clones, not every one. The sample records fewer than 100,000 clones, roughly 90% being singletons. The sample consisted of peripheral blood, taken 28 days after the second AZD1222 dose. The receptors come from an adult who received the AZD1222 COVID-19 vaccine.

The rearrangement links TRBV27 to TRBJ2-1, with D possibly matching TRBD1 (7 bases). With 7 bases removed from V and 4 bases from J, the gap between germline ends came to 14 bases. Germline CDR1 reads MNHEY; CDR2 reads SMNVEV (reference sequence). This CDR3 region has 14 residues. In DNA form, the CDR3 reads TGTGCCAGCACAGGGGGGCCTCGTTACAATGAGCAGTTCTTC. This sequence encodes CASTGGPRYNEQFF.

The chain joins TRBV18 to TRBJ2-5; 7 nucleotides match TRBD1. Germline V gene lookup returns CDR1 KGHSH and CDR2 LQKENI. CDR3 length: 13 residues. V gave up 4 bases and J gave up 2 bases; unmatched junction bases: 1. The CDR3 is CASSRDRQETQYF. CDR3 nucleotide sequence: TGTGCCAGCTCACGGGACAGACAAGAGACCCAGTACTTC.

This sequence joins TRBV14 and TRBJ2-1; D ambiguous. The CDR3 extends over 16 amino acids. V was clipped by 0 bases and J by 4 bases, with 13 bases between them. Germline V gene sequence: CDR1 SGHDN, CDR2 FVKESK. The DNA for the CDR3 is TGTGCCAGCAGCCAAGATAGATGGCGGCTTTACAATGAGCAGTTCTTC. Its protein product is CASSQDRWRLYNEQFF.

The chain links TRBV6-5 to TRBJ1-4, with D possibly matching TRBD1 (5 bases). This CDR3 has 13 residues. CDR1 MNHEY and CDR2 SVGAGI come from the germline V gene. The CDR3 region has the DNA TGTGGGGCCGGGGGTCGCCCTGGGGAAAAACTGTTTTTT. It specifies CGAGGRPGEKLFF.

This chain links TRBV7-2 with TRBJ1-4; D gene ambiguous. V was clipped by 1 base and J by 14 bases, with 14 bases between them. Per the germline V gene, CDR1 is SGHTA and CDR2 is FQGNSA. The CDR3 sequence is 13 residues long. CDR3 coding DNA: TGTGCCAGCAGCTTAGATTCGTTTGTCGGTCTGTTTTTT. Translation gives CASSLDSFVGLFF.

CDR3 coding DNA: TGTGCCAGTAGTAGTGGACAGGGGGACTCTGGAAACACCATATATTTT. Amino acid sequence: CASSSGQGDSGNTIYF. The chain recombines TRBV19 with TRBJ1-3; 10 bases line up with TRBD1. The CDR3 loop spans 16 amino acids. Germline CDR1 and CDR2: LNHDA and SQIVND (reference sequence). The V and J ends lost 4 bases and 0 bases, in that order; junction bases with no gene match: 3.

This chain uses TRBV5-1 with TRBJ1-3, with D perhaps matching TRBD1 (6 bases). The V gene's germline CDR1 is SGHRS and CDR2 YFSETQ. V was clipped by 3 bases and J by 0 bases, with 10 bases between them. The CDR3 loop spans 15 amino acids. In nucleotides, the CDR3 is TGCGCCAGCAGCTGGACAGCTTCCTCTGGAAACACCATATATTTT. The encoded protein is CASSWTASSGNTIYF.

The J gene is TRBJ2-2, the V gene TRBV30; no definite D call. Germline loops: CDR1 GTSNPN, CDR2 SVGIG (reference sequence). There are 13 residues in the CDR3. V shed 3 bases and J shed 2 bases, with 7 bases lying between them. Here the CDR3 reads CAWRASNTGELFF. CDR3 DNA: TGTGCCTGGAGGGCAAGTAACACCGGGGAGCTGTTTTTT.

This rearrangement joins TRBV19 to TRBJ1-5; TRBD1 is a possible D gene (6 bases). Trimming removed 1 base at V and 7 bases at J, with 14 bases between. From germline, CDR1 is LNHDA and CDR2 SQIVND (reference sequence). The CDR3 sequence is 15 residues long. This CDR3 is CASSIGRGAGQPQHF. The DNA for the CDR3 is TGTGCCAGTAGTATAGGACGGGGGGCAGGGCAGCCCCAGCATTTT.

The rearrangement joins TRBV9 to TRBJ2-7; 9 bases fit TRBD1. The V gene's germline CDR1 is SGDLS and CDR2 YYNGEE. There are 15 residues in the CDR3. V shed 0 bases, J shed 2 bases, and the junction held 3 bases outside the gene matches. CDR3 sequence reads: CASSVGGQGTYEQYF. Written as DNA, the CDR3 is TGTGCCAGCAGCGTAGGTGGACAGGGGACCTACGAGCAGTACTTC.

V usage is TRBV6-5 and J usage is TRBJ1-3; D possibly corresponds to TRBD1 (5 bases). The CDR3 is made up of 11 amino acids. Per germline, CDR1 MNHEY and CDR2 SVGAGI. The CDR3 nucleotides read TGTGCGGGGGGCTCTGGAAACACCATATATTTT. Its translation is CAGGSGNTIYF.

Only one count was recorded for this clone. This chain's CDR3 is CASTTGVLSEKLFF. The CDR3 region has the DNA TGTGCCAGCACCACAGGGGTTTTAAGCGAAAAACTGTTTTTT. The rearrangement joins TRBV7-9 to TRBJ1-4, with 7 bases aligning to TRBD1. Germline V CDR1 and CDR2: SEHNR, FQNEAQ (reference sequence). V was clipped by 7 bases and J by 8 bases; unmatched bases: 10. The CDR3 has 14 residues.

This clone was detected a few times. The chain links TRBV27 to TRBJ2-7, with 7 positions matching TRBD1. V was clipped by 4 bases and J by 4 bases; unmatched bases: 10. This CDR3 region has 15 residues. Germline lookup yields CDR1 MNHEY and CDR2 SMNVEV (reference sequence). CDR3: CASSSVYRGTYEQYF. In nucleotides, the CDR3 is TGTGCCAGCAGTTCCGTCTACAGGGGTACTTACGAGCAGTACTTC.

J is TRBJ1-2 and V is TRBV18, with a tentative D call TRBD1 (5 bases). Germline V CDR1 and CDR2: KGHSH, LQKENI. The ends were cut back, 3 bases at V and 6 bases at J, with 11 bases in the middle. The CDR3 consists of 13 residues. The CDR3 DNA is TGTGCCAGCTCACCCCAGGGTGGAGATGGCTACACCTTC. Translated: CASSPQGGDGYTF.

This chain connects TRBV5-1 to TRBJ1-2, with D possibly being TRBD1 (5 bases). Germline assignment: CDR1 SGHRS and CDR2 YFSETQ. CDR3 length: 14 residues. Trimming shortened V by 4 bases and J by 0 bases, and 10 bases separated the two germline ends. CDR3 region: CASSTDRANYGYTF. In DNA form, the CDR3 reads TGCGCCAGCAGCACAGACAGAGCTAACTATGGCTACACCTTC.

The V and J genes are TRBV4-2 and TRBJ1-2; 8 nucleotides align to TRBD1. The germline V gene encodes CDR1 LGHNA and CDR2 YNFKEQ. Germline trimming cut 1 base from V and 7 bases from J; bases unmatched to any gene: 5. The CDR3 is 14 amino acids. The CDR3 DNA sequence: TGTGCCAGCAGCCAAGTGGGGGACAGGTCTGGCTACACCTTC. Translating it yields CASSQVGDRSGYTF.

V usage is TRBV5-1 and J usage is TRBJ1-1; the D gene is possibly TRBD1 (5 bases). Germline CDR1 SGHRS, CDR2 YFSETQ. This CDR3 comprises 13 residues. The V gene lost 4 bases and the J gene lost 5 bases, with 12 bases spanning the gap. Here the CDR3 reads CASSPGGVTEAFF. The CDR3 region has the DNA TGCGCCAGCAGCCCCGGGGGGGTAACTGAAGCTTTCTTT.

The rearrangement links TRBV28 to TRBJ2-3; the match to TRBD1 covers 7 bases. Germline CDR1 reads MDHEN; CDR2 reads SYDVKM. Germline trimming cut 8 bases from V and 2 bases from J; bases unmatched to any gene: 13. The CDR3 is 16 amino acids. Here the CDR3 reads CASQGFGTASTDTQYF. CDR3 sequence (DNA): TGTGCCAGCCAAGGGTTCGGGACAGCCTCCACAGATACGCAGTATTTT.

CDR3 DNA sequence: TGTGCCAGCAGTGACCTAGTTTCTTTACAGGGTACTGAAGCTTTCTTT. As protein: CASSDLVSLQGTEAFF. J is TRBJ1-1 and V is TRBV6-1; maybe TRBD1 (6 bases). The V and J ends lost 3 bases and 5 bases respectively, with 19 bases between them. The germline gives CDR1 MNHNS, CDR2 SASEGT. The CDR3 length is 16 residues.

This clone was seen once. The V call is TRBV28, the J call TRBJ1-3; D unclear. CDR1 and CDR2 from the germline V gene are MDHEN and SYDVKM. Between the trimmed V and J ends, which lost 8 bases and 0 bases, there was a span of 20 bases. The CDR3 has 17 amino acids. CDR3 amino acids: CASSRGLLDSSGNTIYF. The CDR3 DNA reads TGTGCCAGCTCTCGCGGGCTTCTTGATTCCTCTGGAAACACCATATATTTT.

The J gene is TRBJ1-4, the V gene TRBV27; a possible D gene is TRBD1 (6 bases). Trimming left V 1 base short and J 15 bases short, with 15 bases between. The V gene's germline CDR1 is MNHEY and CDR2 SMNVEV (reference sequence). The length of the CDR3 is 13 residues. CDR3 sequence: CASSLLGGQHMFF. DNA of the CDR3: TGTGCCAGCAGTTTATTAGGTGGACAGCACATGTTTTTT.

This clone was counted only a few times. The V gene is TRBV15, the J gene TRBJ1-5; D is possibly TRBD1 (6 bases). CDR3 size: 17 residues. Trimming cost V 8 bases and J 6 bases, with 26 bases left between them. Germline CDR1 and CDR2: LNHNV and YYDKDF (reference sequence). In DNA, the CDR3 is TGTGCCACCGCCGAAAGAAGTAACAGGGTATTCGGTCAGCCCCAGCATTTT. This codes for CATAERSNRVFGQPQHF.

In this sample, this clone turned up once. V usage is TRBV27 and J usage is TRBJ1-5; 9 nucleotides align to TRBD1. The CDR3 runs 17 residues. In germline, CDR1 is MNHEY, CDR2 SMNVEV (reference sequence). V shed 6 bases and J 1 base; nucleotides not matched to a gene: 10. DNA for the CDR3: TGTGCCAGCAGCCGGGACAGGGAAGTAGGGAGCAATCAGCCCCAGCATTTT. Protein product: CASSRDREVGSNQPQHF.

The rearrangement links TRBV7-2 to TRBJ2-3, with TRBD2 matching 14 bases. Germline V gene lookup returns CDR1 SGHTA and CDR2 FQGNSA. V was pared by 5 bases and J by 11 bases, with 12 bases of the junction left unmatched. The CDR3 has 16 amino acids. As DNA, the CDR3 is TGTGCCAGCAGCGTGACTAGCGGGGGGGCCGGTATCGGGCAGTATTTT. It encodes CASSVTSGGAGIGQYF.

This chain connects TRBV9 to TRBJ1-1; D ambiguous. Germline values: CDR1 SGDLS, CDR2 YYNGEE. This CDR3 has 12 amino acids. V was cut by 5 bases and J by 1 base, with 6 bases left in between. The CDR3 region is CASSAENTEAFF. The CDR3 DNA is TGTGCCAGCAGTGCGGAGAACACTGAAGCTTTCTTT.

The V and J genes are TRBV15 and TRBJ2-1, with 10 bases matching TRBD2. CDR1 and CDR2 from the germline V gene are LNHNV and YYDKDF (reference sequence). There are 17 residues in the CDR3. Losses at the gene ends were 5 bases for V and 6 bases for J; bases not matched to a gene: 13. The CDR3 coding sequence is TGTGCCACCAGCCCCACTACTCTAGCGGGGGCGGGCAATGAGCAGTTCTTC. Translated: CATSPTTLAGAGNEQFF.

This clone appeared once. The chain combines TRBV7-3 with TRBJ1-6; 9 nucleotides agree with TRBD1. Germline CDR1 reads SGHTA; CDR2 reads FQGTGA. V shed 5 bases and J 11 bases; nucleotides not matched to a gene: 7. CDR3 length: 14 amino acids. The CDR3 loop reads CASSREGQGTPLHF. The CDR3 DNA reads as TGTGCCAGCAGCCGCGAGGGACAGGGTACACCCCTCCACTTT.

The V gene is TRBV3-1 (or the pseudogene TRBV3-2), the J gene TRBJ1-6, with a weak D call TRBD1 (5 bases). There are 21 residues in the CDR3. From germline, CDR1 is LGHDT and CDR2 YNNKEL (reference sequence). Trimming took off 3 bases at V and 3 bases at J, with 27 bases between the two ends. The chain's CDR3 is CASSQSFSGQNVLIYNSPLHF. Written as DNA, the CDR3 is TGTGCCAGCAGCCAGAGTTTTTCGGGGCAAAACGTCCTGATCTATAATTCACCCCTCCACTTT.

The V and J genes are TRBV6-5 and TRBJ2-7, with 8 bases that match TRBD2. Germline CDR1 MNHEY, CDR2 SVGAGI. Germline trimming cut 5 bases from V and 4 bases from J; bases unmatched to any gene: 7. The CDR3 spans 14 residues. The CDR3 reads CASSNGLAVYEQYF. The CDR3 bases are TGTGCCAGCAGTAACGGACTAGCCGTGTACGAGCAGTACTTC.

The CDR3 here is CASSLTGVSYEQYF. For the CDR3, the DNA is TGCGCCAGCAGCCTGACAGGGGTCTCCTACGAGCAGTACTTC. The rearrangement joins TRBV5-1 to TRBJ2-7; 8 bases align to TRBD1. V gave up 4 bases and J gave up 0 bases; unmatched junction bases: 3. The CDR3 has 14 residues. Germline V CDR1 and CDR2: SGHRS, YFSETQ.